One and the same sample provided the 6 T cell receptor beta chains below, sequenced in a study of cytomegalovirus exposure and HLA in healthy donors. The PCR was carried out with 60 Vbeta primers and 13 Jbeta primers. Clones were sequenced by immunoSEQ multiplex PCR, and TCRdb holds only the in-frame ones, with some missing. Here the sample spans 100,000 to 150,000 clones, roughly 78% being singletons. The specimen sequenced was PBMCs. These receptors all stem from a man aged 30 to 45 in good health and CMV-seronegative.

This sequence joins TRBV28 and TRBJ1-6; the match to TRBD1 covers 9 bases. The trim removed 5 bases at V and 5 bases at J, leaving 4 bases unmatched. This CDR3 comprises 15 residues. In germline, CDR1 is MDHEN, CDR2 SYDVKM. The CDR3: CASSRGDRDNSPLHF. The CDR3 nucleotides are TGTGCCAGCAGTCGGGGGGACAGGGATAATTCACCCCTCCACTTT.

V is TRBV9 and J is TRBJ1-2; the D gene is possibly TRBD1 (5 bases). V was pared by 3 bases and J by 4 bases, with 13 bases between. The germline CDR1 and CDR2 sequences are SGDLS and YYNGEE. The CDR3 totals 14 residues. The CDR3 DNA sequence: TGTGCCAGCAGCGGGACAATCTCCGGCTATGGCTACACCTTC. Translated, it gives CASSGTISGYGYTF.

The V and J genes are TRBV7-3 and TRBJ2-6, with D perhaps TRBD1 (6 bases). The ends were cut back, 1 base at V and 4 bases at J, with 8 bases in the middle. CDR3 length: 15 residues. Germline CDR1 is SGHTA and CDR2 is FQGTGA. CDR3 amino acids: CASSLMTGGANVLTF. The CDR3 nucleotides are TGTGCCAGCAGCTTAATGACAGGAGGGGCCAACGTCCTGACTTTC.

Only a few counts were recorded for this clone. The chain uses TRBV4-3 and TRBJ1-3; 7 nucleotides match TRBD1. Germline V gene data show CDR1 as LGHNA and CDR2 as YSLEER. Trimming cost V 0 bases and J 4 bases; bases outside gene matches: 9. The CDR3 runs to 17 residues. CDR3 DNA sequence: TGCGCCAGCAGCCAAGAGGGGGCGCAGGGGGACGGAAACACCATATATTTT. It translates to CASSQEGAQGDGNTIYF.

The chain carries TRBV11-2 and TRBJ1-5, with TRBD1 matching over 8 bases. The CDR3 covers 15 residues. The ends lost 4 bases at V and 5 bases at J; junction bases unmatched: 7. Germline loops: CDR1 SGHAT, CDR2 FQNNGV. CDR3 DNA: TGTGCCAGCAGCTCCGGACAGGGTCGGGATCAGCCCCAGCATTTT. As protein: CASSSGQGRDQPQHF.

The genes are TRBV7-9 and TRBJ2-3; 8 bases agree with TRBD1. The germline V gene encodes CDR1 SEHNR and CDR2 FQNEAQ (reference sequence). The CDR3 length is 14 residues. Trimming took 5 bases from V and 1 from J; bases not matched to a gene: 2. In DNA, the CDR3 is TGTGCCAGCAGCGAGACAGGGGGCACAGATACGCAGTATTTT. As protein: CASSETGGTDTQYF.